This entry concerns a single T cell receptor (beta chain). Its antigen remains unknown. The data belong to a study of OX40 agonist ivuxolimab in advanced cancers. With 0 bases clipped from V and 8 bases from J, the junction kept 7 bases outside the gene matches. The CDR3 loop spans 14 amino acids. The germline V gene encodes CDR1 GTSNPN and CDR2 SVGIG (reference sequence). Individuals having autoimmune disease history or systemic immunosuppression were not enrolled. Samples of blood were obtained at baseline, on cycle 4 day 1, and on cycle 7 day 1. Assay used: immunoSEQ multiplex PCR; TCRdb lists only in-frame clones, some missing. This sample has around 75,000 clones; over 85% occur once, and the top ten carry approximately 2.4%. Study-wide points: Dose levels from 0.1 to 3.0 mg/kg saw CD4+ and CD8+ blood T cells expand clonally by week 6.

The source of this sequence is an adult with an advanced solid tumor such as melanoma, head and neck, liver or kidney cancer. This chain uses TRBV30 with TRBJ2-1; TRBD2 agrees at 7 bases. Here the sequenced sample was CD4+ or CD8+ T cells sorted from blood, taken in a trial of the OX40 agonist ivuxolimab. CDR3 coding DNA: TGTGCCTGGAGTGTATTACGGCGGGAGTATGAGCAGTTCTTC. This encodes CAWSVLRREYEQFF. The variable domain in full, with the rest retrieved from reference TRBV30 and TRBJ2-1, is SQTIHQWPATLVQPVGSPLSLECTVEGTSNPNLYWYRQAAGRGLQLLFYSVGIGQISSEVPQNLSASRPQDRQFILSSKKLLLSDSGFYLCAWSVLRREYEQFFGPGTRLTVL.